This T cell receptor (beta chain) was observed in a study of cytomegalovirus exposure and HLA in healthy donors. Study as a whole: Around 80 million unique TCR sequences came from HLA-typed donors in an early release.

Remarks on this clone: Its antigen is unidentified.

Germline V gene sequence: CDR1 MRHNA, CDR2 SNTAGT. V dropped 8 bases and J dropped 5 bases, with 14 bases sitting between them. There are 13 residues in the CDR3. The PCR made use of 60 Vbeta and 13 Jbeta primers. The protocol was immunoSEQ multiplex PCR, while the TCRdb copy is restricted to in-frame clones and leaves out a portion. The top ten clones hold more than 2% of a sample with under 120,000 clones, about 80% of them seen once. Points from the study as a whole: Later analysis placed DRB1 highest and HLA-C lowest in TCR association rates, which differed by HLA locus. Rarity characterized most TCR sequences, yet some public TCRs appeared in many donors. Most subjects' HLA-A and HLA-B alleles were reportedly predicted from TCR beta sequences.

What was sequenced was PBMCs. This clonotype originated in a man aged 45-65 years in good health and CMV-seropositive. The chain combines TRBV6-4 with TRBJ2-3; possibly TRBD2 for D (6 bases). This CDR3 is CASGPGAEDTQYF. CDR3 bases: TGTGCCAGCGGACCGGGAGCTGAAGATACGCAGTATTTT.